This is a list of T cell receptor beta chains from one sample in a study of blood T cell repertoires in COVID-19. Here immunoSEQ multiplex PCR was the method, and the copy in TCRdb shows in-frame clones only, minus some. The data show hundreds of thousands of clones, about 90% seen once. Sequencing was done on a sample of peripheral blood. The receptors here all came from a man aged 18 to 30 with COVID-19, enrolled during active disease. Each CDR3 is given with its conserved first and last residue.

v_call: TRBV5-4
j_call: TRBJ1-1
cdr3_aa: CASSWDRGLMNTEAFF

v_call: TRBV4-1
j_call: TRBJ2-7
cdr3_aa: CASSQKAGEQYF

v_call: TRBV7-8
j_call: TRBJ1-1
cdr3_aa: CASSPDRDGEAFF

v_call: TRBV7-8
j_call: TRBJ2-1
cdr3_aa: CASSSGRWEIRNEQFF

v_call: TRBV19
j_call: TRBJ2-3
cdr3_aa: CASSRDTTRPDTQYF

v_call: TRBV13
j_call: TRBJ2-7
cdr3_aa: CASSLGASGAYEQYF

v_call: TRBV27
j_call: TRBJ1-2
cdr3_aa: CASSSGRGGFGYTF

v_call: TRBV12-3/TRBV12-4
j_call: TRBJ2-7
cdr3_aa: CASSRQGYEQYF

v_call: TRBV4-1
j_call: TRBJ2-3
cdr3_aa: CASSQDASGGAKDTQYF

v_call: TRBV30
j_call: TRBJ1-5
cdr3_aa: CAWSPGLSNQPQHF

v_call: TRBV2
j_call: TRBJ2-7
cdr3_aa: CASRDRGYEQYF

v_call: TRBV6-5
j_call: TRBJ1-1
cdr3_aa: CASIAQGSEAFF

v_call: TRBV4-1
j_call: TRBJ2-3
cdr3_aa: CASSPGTVSTDTQYF

v_call: TRBV6-5
j_call: TRBJ2-7
cdr3_aa: CASSYTQGSNEQYF

v_call: TRBV18
j_call: TRBJ2-7
cdr3_aa: CASSPTQGTGYEQYF

v_call: TRBV6-6
j_call: TRBJ1-1
cdr3_aa: CASSPHQTVNTEAFF

v_call: TRBV18
j_call: TRBJ2-7
cdr3_aa: CASSPRRDRRLEQYF

v_call: TRBV7-9
j_call: TRBJ2-6
cdr3_aa: CASTPGAAGGPGANVLTF

v_call: TRBV2
j_call: TRBJ1-1
cdr3_aa: CASPQSLQSVNTEAFF

v_call: TRBV6-5
j_call: TRBJ2-2
cdr3_aa: CASSLATGVGELFF

v_call: TRBV7-3
j_call: TRBJ2-1
cdr3_aa: CASSRARTSGHNEQFF